The 27 T cell receptor beta chains below were found in one sample sequenced in a study of blood T cell repertoires in COVID-19. Sequenced by immunoSEQ multiplex PCR; TCRdb stores in-frame clones only, minus some. The repertoire holds under 75,000 clones, with around 67% as singletons. The source material was peripheral blood. The receptors originated from a woman aged 45 to 65 with active or convalescent COVID-19.

The CDR3 loop is CASSESYGRTLSYNEQFF. CDR3 DNA sequence: TGTGCCAGCAGTGAATCGTACGGGAGGACCCTATCCTACAATGAGCAGTTCTTC. The V gene is TRBV6-1, the J gene TRBJ2-1; TRBD2 matches at 7 bases. The CDR3 is 18 residues long. With V trimmed by 2 bases and J by 1 base, 11 bases remained unmatched. Germline V gene data show CDR1 as MNHNS and CDR2 as SASEGT.

The chain employs TRBV20-1 and TRBJ2-1, with 8 bases lining up with TRBD1. V lost 7 bases to trimming and J lost 6 bases; unmatched junction nucleotides: 2. The CDR3 sequence is 11 residues long. Germline V CDR1 and CDR2: DFQATT, SNEGSKA (reference sequence). The CDR3 spells CSVRGLNEQFF. The CDR3 region has the DNA TGCAGTGTCAGGGGGCTCAATGAGCAGTTCTTC.

The chain uses TRBV19 and TRBJ1-4; D call uncertain. Trimming took 7 bases from V and 6 from J, leaving 6 bases between them. The germline V gene has CDR1 LNHDA and CDR2 SQIVND (reference sequence). There are 11 residues in the CDR3. CDR3 region: CASTLDEKLFF. The CDR3 region has the DNA TGTGCCAGTACCCTCGATGAAAAACTGTTTTTT.

The V and J genes are TRBV28 and TRBJ2-5; D is possibly TRBD2 (7 bases). In germline, CDR1 is MDHEN, CDR2 SYDVKM. The CDR3 has 12 amino acids. The V and J ends lost 7 bases and 5 bases respectively, with 11 bases between them. CDR3 bases: TGTGCCAGCAAACAGGGAGGGGAGACCCAGTACTTC. Residues: CASKQGGETQYF.

The V gene is TRBV18, the J gene TRBJ2-7; D remains ambiguous. Germline CDR1 KGHSH, CDR2 LQKENI. The CDR3 runs to 15 residues. V lost 2 bases to trimming and J lost 2 bases, with 13 bases between them. The CDR3 spells CASSPMQKLTYEQYF. DNA of the CDR3: TGTGCCAGCTCACCAATGCAGAAACTAACCTACGAGCAGTACTTC.

V usage is TRBV7-9 and J usage is TRBJ2-1, with 8 bases lining up with TRBD2. Germline loops: CDR1 SEHNR, CDR2 FQNEAQ (reference sequence). This CDR3 has 15 residues. V lost 5 bases and J lost 5; bases outside the gene matches: 8. The chain's CDR3 is CASSPKGTRNNEQFF. CDR3 nucleotide sequence: TGTGCCAGCAGCCCCAAGGGGACTAGGAACAATGAGCAGTTCTTC. The full variable domain, its missing parts supplied by reference TRBV7-9 and TRBJ2-1, is DTGVSQNPRHKITKRGQNVTFRCDPISEHNRLYWYRQTLGQGPEFLTYFQNEAQLEKSRLLSDRFSAERPKGSFSTLEIQRTEQGDSAMYLCASSPKGTRNNEQFFGPGTRLTVL.

The chain combines TRBV4-1 with TRBJ1-2; the match to TRBD1 covers 7 bases. Germline values: CDR1 MGHRA, CDR2 YSYEKL. Unmatched junction bases numbered 6, after V lost 1 base and J lost 4 bases. The CDR3 length is 15 residues. CDR3 in DNA: TGCGCCAGCAGCCAAGGGTCGGACAGGCCCTATGGCTACACCTTC. This sequence encodes CASSQGSDRPYGYTF.

The V and J genes are TRBV7-3 and TRBJ2-1; weak D call: TRBD1 (5 bases). The CDR3 has 14 amino acids. CDR1 is SGHTA, CDR2 FQGTGA, per germline. The V end lost 1 base, the J end lost 7 bases, and 11 bases lay between the germline ends. CDR3 coding DNA: TGTGCCAGCAGCTTAAAACCCAGGGCGAATGAGCAGTTCTTC. It encodes CASSLKPRANEQFF. Full variable domain (remainder filled in from reference TRBV7-3 and TRBJ2-1): GAGVSQTPSNKVTEKGKYVELRCDPISGHTALYWYRQSLGQGPEFLIYFQGTGAADDSGLPNDRFFAVRPEGSVSTLKIQRTERGDSAVYLCASSLKPRANEQFFGPGTRLTVL.

Ten or more counts support this clone. The genes are TRBV5-1 and TRBJ1-4; no definite D call. Germline assignment: CDR1 SGHRS and CDR2 YFSETQ. Trimming took 3 bases from V and 8 from J, leaving 20 bases between them. CDR3 length equals 16 residues. CDR3 DNA: TGCGCCAGCAGCTGGGGTGGTGAGGGCCAAAACGAAAAACTGTTTTTT. This gives the protein CASSWGGEGQNEKLFF.

This clone is a singleton in its sample. V is TRBV11-2 and J is TRBJ2-3; tentatively, D is TRBD1 (5 bases). There are 17 residues in the CDR3. Germline V CDR1 and CDR2: SGHAT, FQNNGV. Trimming left V 1 base short and J 0 bases short, with 14 bases between. CDR3 in DNA: TGTGCCAGCAGCTTAGGGTCAGGGCTCTCTAGCACAGATACGCAGTATTTT. Its protein is CASSLGSGLSSTDTQYF.

V gene TRBV14 combines with J gene TRBJ1-1, with TRBD1 matching 8 bases. CDR1 is SGHDN, CDR2 FVKESK, per germline. This CDR3 is 15 amino acids long. V lost 2 bases, J lost 3 bases, and 5 bases stayed unmatched. The CDR3 DNA reads as TGTGCCAGCAGCCAATTACAGGGGGGGGACACTGAAGCTTTCTTT. Translated: CASSQLQGGDTEAFF.

This rearrangement joins TRBV5-1 to TRBJ2-2; 9 bases align to TRBD1. Germline assignment: CDR1 SGHRS and CDR2 YFSETQ. The V and J ends lost 4 bases and 5 bases, in that order; junction bases with no gene match: 9. The length of the CDR3 is 16 residues. CDR3 sequence (DNA): TGCGCCAGCAGCCCCTGGGGGGGACAGGGAACCGGGGAGCTGTTTTTT. As protein: CASSPWGGQGTGELFF.

J is TRBJ2-7 and V is TRBV18, with 12 bases that match TRBD2. This CDR3 comprises 15 residues. The V gene's germline CDR1 is KGHSH and CDR2 LQKENI. Losses at the gene ends were 3 bases for V and 5 bases for J; bases not matched to a gene: 5. The CDR3 nucleotides are TGTGCCAGCTCACCTCGGACTAGCGGGATCAACGAGCAGTACTTC. It specifies CASSPRTSGINEQYF.

The chain joins TRBV5-1 to TRBJ1-1; 9 nucleotides agree with TRBD1. The CDR3 is 14 amino acids. The germline CDR1 and CDR2 sequences are SGHRS and YFSETQ. V gave up 4 bases and J gave up 5 bases; unmatched junction bases: 6. As DNA, the CDR3 is TGCGCCAGCAGCGCCGGACAGGGGAAAACTGAAGCTTTCTTT. The encoded protein is CASSAGQGKTEAFF. Variable domain in full (rest from reference TRBV5-1 and TRBJ1-1): KAGVTQTPRYLIKTRGQQVTLSCSPISGHRSVSWYQQTPGQGLQFLFEYFSETQRNKGNFPGRFSGRQFSNSRSEMNVSTLELGDSALYLCASSAGQGKTEAFFGQGTRLTVV.

This clone was found once. The chain recombines TRBV30 with TRBJ2-5; a weak D match, TRBD1 (6 bases). Germline loops: CDR1 GTSNPN, CDR2 SVGIG (reference sequence). Between the trimmed V and J ends, which lost 6 bases and 5 bases, there was a span of 10 bases. This CDR3 contains 11 residues. The CDR3 bases are TGTGCCTGTCAGGGGCAGGAGACCCAGTACTTC. Protein product: CACQGQETQYF.

This chain uses TRBV27 with TRBJ1-1, with TRBD1 matching over 8 bases. This CDR3 has 16 amino acids. The germline V gene encodes CDR1 MNHEY and CDR2 SMNVEV (reference sequence). The trim removed 6 bases at V and 2 bases at J, leaving 11 bases unmatched. The CDR3 coding sequence is TGTGCCAGCAGCCGGAATGACAGGGGAGGAAACACTGAAGCTTTCTTT. It translates to CASSRNDRGGNTEAFF.

V gene TRBV4-1 combines with J gene TRBJ2-7; TRBD2 matches 7 bases. The junction had 5 bases not matched to a gene; V was cut back by 1 base and J by 5 bases. Per germline, CDR1 MGHRA and CDR2 YSYEKL. This CDR3 spans 14 amino acids. As DNA, the CDR3 is TGCGCCAGCAGCCAAGCTAGCGGTACCCACGAGCAGTACTTC. It codes for CASSQASGTHEQYF.

The gene calls are TRBV24-1 and TRBJ2-1; 7 bases align to TRBD2. V gave up 6 bases and J gave up 1 base; unmatched junction bases: 2. This CDR3 is built from 14 residues. Germline V gene data show CDR1 as KGHDR and CDR2 as SFDVKD. Here the CDR3 reads CATSKAGSYNEQFF. As DNA, the CDR3 is TGTGCCACCAGTAAAGCGGGGTCCTACAATGAGCAGTTCTTC.

The J gene is TRBJ1-2, the V gene TRBV11-2; TRBD1 is a possible D gene (5 bases). The germline V and J ends were trimmed by 1 base and 1 base, with 7 bases remaining between them. Per the germline V gene, CDR1 is SGHAT and CDR2 is FQNNGV. CDR3 length equals 14 residues. CDR3 sequence reads: CASSLGQSNYGYTF. In DNA, the CDR3 is TGTGCCAGCAGCTTAGGACAGAGTAACTATGGCTACACCTTC.

The J gene is TRBJ1-6, the V gene TRBV7-2; possible D gene TRBD1, 5 bases. The CDR3 length is 13 residues. Trimming removed 4 bases from V and 7 bases from J, with 8 bases in between. Germline V gene lookup returns CDR1 SGHTA and CDR2 FQGNSA. CDR3 coding DNA: TGTGCCAGCAGCTCCGGGGGAAATTCACCCCTCCACTTT. Its protein product is CASSSGGNSPLHF.

The chain is built from TRBV7-2 and TRBJ2-2; D may be TRBD1 (5 bases). This CDR3 spans 14 amino acids. Trimming took 1 base from V and 9 from J, leaving 12 bases between them. From germline, CDR1 is SGHTA and CDR2 FQGNSA. The CDR3 spells CASSLDLRDRELFF. The CDR3 nucleotides are TGTGCCAGCAGCTTAGACCTCAGGGATAGGGAGCTGTTTTTT. Using reference TRBV7-2 and TRBJ2-2 for the parts outside the CDR3, the full variable domain is GAGVSQSPSNKVTEKGKDVELRCDPISGHTALYWYRQSLGQGLEFLIYFQGNSAPDKSGLPSDRFSAERTGGSVSTLTIQRTQQEDSAVYLCASSLDLRDRELFFGEGSRLTVL.

This clone was picked up one time. V is TRBV4-2 and J is TRBJ1-2; tentative D call: TRBD1 (5 bases). The germline V gene encodes CDR1 LGHNA and CDR2 YNFKEQ. V shed 1 base and J shed 9 bases, with 18 bases lying between them. This CDR3 contains 15 residues. The CDR3 DNA follows: TGTGCCAGCAGCCAAGGACAGTATCGAACTATGCGCTACACCTTC. Amino acid sequence: CASSQGQYRTMRYTF.

This chain links TRBV25-1 with TRBJ1-1; D unresolved. Trimming took 1 base from V and 11 from J, leaving 14 bases between them. This CDR3 contains 13 residues. Germline assignment: CDR1 MGHDK and CDR2 SYGVNS. The CDR3 region is CASSEFEGVRAFF. CDR3 nucleotides: TGTGCCAGCAGTGAATTCGAGGGCGTAAGGGCTTTCTTT.

The chain uses TRBV27 and TRBJ2-7; 11 bases are shared with TRBD1. The CDR3 extends over 14 amino acids. Germline V lookup: CDR1 MNHEY, CDR2 SMNVEV (reference sequence). Losses at the gene ends were 2 bases for V and 6 bases for J; bases not matched to a gene: 3. The chain's CDR3 is CASSLGTGGGEQYF. CDR3 coding DNA: TGTGCCAGCAGTTTAGGGACAGGGGGAGGCGAGCAGTACTTC.

J is TRBJ2-5 and V is TRBV14; TRBD2 agrees at 12 bases. This CDR3 region has 16 residues. J gave up 4 bases and V 2 bases, and 5 bases lay outside the gene matches. CDR1 and CDR2 from the germline V gene are SGHDN and FVKESK. The CDR3 nucleotides are TGTGCCAGCAGCCAAAAAAGGGGACTAGCGGGAGAGACCCAGTACTTC. This sequence encodes CASSQKRGLAGETQYF. Drawing the rest from reference TRBV14 and TRBJ2-5, the complete variable domain is EAGVTQFPSHSVIEKGQTVTLRCDPISGHDNLYWYRRVMGKEIKFLLHFVKESKQDESGMPNNRFLAERTGGTYSTLKVQPAELEDSGVYFCASSQKRGLAGETQYFGPGTRLLVL.

The rearrangement links TRBV20-1 to TRBJ1-2; D gene unclear. The germline CDR1 and CDR2 sequences are DFQATT and SNEGSKA (reference sequence). The CDR3 consists of 11 residues. Trimming removed 4 bases from V and 2 bases from J, with 5 bases in between. The CDR3 coding sequence is TGCAGTGCTACAGGAAACTATGGCTACACCTTC. Translated: CSATGNYGYTF.

The chain is built from TRBV4-1 and TRBJ1-6; 7 nucleotides match TRBD1. With 2 bases clipped from V and 14 bases from J, the junction kept 6 bases outside the gene matches. The germline CDR1 and CDR2 sequences are MGHRA and YSYEKL. This CDR3 region has 13 residues. The CDR3 coding sequence is TGCGCCAGCAGCCAAAGACAGGGTGTTGCCCTCCACTTT. It specifies CASSQRQGVALHF.